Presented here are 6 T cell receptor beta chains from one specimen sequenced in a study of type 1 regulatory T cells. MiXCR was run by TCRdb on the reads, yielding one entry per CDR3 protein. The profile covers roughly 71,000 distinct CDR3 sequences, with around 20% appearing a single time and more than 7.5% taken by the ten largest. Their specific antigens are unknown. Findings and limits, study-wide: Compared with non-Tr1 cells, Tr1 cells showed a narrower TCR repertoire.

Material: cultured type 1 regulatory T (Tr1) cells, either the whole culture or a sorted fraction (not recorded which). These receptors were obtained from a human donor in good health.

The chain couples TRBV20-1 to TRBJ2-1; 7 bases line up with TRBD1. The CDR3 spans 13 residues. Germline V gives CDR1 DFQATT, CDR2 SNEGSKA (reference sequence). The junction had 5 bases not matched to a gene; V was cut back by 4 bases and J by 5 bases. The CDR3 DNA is TGCAGTGCTATACGACAGGGACACAATGAGCAGTTCTTC. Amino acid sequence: CSAIRQGHNEQFF.

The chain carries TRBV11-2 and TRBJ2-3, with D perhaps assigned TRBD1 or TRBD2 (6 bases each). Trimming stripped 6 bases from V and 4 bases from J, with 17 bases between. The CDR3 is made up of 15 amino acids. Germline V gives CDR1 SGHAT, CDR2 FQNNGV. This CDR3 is CASSTGRRGADTQYF. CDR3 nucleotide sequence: TGTGCCAGCAGTACCGGGCGGAGGGGGGCAGATACGCAGTATTTT.

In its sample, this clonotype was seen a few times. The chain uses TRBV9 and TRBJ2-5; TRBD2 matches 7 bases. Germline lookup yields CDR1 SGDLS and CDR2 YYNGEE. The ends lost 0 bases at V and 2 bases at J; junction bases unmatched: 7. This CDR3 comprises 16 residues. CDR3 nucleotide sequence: TGTGCCAGCAGCGTAGGGATCAGCGGGGCTCAAGAGACCCAGTACTTC. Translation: CASSVGISGAQETQYF. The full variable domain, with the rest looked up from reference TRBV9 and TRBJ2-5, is DSGVTQTPKHLITATGQRVTLRCSPRSGDLSVYWYQQSLDQGLQFLIQYYNGEERAKGNILERFSAQQFPDLHSELNLSSLELGDSALYFCASSVGISGAQETQYFGPGTRLLVL.

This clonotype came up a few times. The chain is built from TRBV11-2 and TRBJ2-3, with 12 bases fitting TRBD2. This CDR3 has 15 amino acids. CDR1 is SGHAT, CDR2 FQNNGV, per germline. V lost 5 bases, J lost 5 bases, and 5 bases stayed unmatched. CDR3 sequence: CASSPTSGGGDTQYF. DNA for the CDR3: TGTGCCAGCAGCCCGACTAGCGGGGGAGGAGATACGCAGTATTTT.

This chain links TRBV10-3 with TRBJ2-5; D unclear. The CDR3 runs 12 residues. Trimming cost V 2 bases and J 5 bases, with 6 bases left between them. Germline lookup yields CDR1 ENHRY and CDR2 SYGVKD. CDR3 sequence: CAISEIGETQYF. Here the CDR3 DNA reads TGTGCCATCAGTGAGATAGGCGAGACCCAGTACTTC.

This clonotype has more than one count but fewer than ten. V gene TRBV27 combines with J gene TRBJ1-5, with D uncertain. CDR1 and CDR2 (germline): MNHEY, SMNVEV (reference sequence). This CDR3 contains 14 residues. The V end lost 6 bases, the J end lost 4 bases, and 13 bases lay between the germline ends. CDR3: CASRSSAGNQPQHF. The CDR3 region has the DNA TGTGCCAGCAGATCAAGCGCTGGGAATCAGCCCCAGCATTTT.